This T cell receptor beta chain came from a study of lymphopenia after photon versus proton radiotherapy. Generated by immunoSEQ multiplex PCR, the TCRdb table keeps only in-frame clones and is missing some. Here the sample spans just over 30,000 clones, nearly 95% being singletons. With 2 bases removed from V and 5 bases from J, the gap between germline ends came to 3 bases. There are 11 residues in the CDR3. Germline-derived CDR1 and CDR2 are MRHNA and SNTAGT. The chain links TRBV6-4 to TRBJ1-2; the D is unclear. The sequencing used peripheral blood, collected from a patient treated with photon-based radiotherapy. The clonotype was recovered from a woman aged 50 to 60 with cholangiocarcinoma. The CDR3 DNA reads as TGTGCCAGCAGTGACAGATATGGCTACACCTTC. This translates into CASSDRYGYTF.